The 19 T cell receptor beta chains below all came from one sample that was sequenced in a study of blood T cell repertoires in COVID-19. TCRdb keeps only in-frame clones here, not all; method: immunoSEQ multiplex PCR. The table records 120,000 to 150,000 clones, 75% to 85% of them present only once. Sequenced input: peripheral blood. These receptors all stem from a man aged 55 to 69 with active or convalescent COVID-19.

The chain has TRBV7-9 and TRBJ2-1, with a tentative D call TRBD1 (5 bases). V was clipped by 2 bases and J by 4 bases, with 9 bases between them. From germline, CDR1 is SEHNR and CDR2 FQNEAQ (reference sequence). The CDR3 is made up of 14 amino acids. CDR3 region: CASSLSSGYNEQFF. In DNA form, the CDR3 reads TGTGCCAGCAGCTTATCTTCAGGGTACAATGAGCAGTTCTTC.

J is TRBJ2-2 and V is TRBV9, with D possibly matching TRBD2 (6 bases). This CDR3 has 16 amino acids. Germline CDR1 is SGDLS and CDR2 is YYNGEE. The V gene lost 4 bases and the J gene lost 7 bases, with 20 bases spanning the gap. The CDR3 is CASSPSVGTPGGELFF. The CDR3 DNA sequence: TGTGCCAGCAGCCCATCCGTCGGGACTCCTGGCGGGGAGCTGTTTTTT.

The rearrangement uses TRBV7-2 and TRBJ2-7; D might be TRBD2 (6 bases). V was shortened by 5 bases and J by 1 base, with 12 bases between the two germline ends. Germline V gene lookup returns CDR1 SGHTA and CDR2 FQGNSA. The CDR3 covers 14 residues. The CDR3: CASSAPGLSYEQYF. DNA for the CDR3: TGTGCCAGCAGCGCACCGGGACTGTCCTACGAGCAGTACTTC.

This chain uses TRBV4-1 with TRBJ2-3, with 8 bases aligning to TRBD1. The germline V gene has CDR1 MGHRA and CDR2 YSYEKL. The CDR3 covers 16 residues. Losses at the gene ends were 2 bases for V and 1 base for J; bases not matched to a gene: 5. In DNA form, the CDR3 reads TGCGCCAGCAGCCAACCGACAGGGGTCCGCACAGATACGCAGTATTTT. Amino acids: CASSQPTGVRTDTQYF.

The table lists this clone with a count of one. The V gene is TRBV4-2, the J gene TRBJ1-1, with 7 bases that match TRBD1. The CDR3 is 14 residues long. With 4 bases clipped from V and 3 bases from J, the junction kept 5 bases outside the gene matches. Germline V CDR1 and CDR2: LGHNA, YNFKEQ. CDR3 sequence: CASSPWTGHTEAFF. CDR3 nucleotide sequence: TGTGCCAGCAGCCCCTGGACAGGTCACACTGAAGCTTTCTTT.

J is TRBJ1-1 and V is TRBV5-1; TRBD1 agrees at 12 bases. This CDR3 contains 15 residues. V shed 5 bases and J 4 bases; nucleotides not matched to a gene: 6. Germline V gives CDR1 SGHRS, CDR2 YFSETQ. The CDR3 bases are TGCGCCAGCAGATGGGGACAGGGGGCTATCACTGAAGCTTTCTTT. It codes for CASRWGQGAITEAFF.

The rearrangement uses TRBV29-1 and TRBJ2-1; 9 nucleotides agree with TRBD2. Per the germline V gene, CDR1 is SQVTM and CDR2 is ANQGSEA. The CDR3 has 14 residues. J was trimmed by 9 bases and V by 2 bases; bases with no gene match: 8. The CDR3 loop reads CSVERSSGTTEQFF. For the CDR3, the DNA is TGCAGCGTTGAACGATCTAGCGGGACCACTGAGCAGTTCTTC.

The genes are TRBV7-9 and TRBJ2-7; no reliable D call. This CDR3 spans 12 amino acids. V was cut by 1 base and J by 8 bases, with 9 bases left in between. The germline V gene encodes CDR1 SEHNR and CDR2 FQNEAQ (reference sequence). The CDR3 sequence is CASSLGPEKQYF. The CDR3, as DNA: TGTGCCAGCAGCTTAGGTCCGGAGAAGCAGTACTTC.

The gene calls are TRBV2 and TRBJ2-1; 12 nucleotides align to TRBD2. J lost 15 bases, V lost 5 bases, and 8 bases had no gene match. CDR1 SNHLY and CDR2 FYNNEI come from the germline V gene. This CDR3 is built from 13 residues. Written as DNA, the CDR3 is TGTGCCAGCAGTCCCCAGACTAGCGGGAGTCCGTTCTTC. This codes for CASSPQTSGSPFF.

The V gene is TRBV10-1, the J gene TRBJ2-3, with 7 bases fitting TRBD1. This CDR3 region has 15 residues. V lost 2 bases, J lost 2 bases, and 4 bases stayed unmatched. CDR1 is WNHNN, CDR2 SYGVQD, per germline (reference sequence). The CDR3 bases are TGCGCCAGCAGTGAGGCGACAGGGCTCACAGATACGCAGTATTTT. This codes for CASSEATGLTDTQYF.

The chain is built from TRBV28 and TRBJ1-2; D may be TRBD1 (6 bases). Germline V gives CDR1 MDHEN, CDR2 SYDVKM. V was cut by 6 bases and J by 0 bases, with 14 bases left in between. CDR3 size: 15 residues. CDR3 protein: CASSAQGQANYGYTF. CDR3 in DNA: TGTGCCAGCAGCGCTCAGGGGCAGGCTAACTATGGCTACACCTTC.

The rearrangement uses TRBV7-8 and TRBJ1-5, with D hard to call. The germline V gene has CDR1 SGHVS and CDR2 FQNEAQ. The germline V and J ends were trimmed by 5 bases and 4 bases, with 6 bases remaining between them. This CDR3 comprises 12 residues. CDR3 DNA: TGTGCCAGCAGCCAATCGAATCAGCCCCAGCATTTT. It specifies CASSQSNQPQHF.

The V and J genes are TRBV7-6 and TRBJ1-2, with 9 positions matching TRBD1. The CDR3 has 15 amino acids. V trimming: 6 bases; J trimming: 8 bases; junction bases outside the gene matches: 13. Per the germline V gene, CDR1 is SGHVS and CDR2 is FNYEAQ. CDR3 loop: CASSSGTGPLGGYTF. As DNA, the CDR3 is TGTGCCAGCAGTTCCGGGACAGGGCCTTTGGGAGGCTACACCTTC.

V and J are TRBV4-1 and TRBJ1-5, with a weak D call TRBD1 (6 bases). The CDR3 is 18 residues long. Germline lookup yields CDR1 MGHRA and CDR2 YSYEKL. With 0 bases removed from V and 1 base from J, the gap between germline ends came to 16 bases. CDR3 nucleotides: TGCGCCAGCAGCCAAGAGGGTGGGGGCGCTAGGAGCAATCAGCCCCAGCATTTT. As protein: CASSQEGGGARSNQPQHF.

The chain employs TRBV4-1 and TRBJ1-2; 7 positions agree with TRBD1. This CDR3 contains 14 residues. Unmatched junction bases numbered 6, after V lost 1 base and J lost 7 bases. Looked up from germline, CDR1 is MGHRA and CDR2 is YSYEKL. The CDR3 sequence is CASSQAGGLGGYTF. The CDR3 DNA reads TGCGCCAGCAGCCAAGCAGGGGGGCTGGGTGGCTACACCTTC.

This clone was counted a few times. The chain joins TRBV6-6 to TRBJ2-3, with a tentative D call TRBD1 (6 bases). CDR3 size: 14 residues. V lost 7 bases and J 1 base, leaving 12 bases between the germline ends. Germline CDR1 MNHNY, CDR2 SVGAGI (reference sequence). The CDR3 reads CASTTGIGTDTQYF. The CDR3 DNA reads as TGTGCCAGCACCACAGGGATTGGCACAGATACGCAGTATTTT.

This chain connects TRBV28 to TRBJ1-1; D gene ambiguous. In germline, CDR1 is MDHEN, CDR2 SYDVKM. This CDR3 is built from 13 residues. V was cut by 3 bases and J by 1 base, with 6 bases left in between. The CDR3 loop reads CASSFAGNTEAFF. CDR3 DNA sequence: TGTGCCAGCAGTTTCGCAGGGAACACTGAAGCTTTCTTT.

The J gene is TRBJ1-1, the V gene TRBV3-1 (or the pseudogene TRBV3-2); D ambiguous. CDR3 length equals 15 residues. Germline CDR1 is LGHDT and CDR2 is YNNKEL (reference sequence). Between the trimmed V and J ends, which lost 0 bases and 7 bases, there was a span of 15 bases. The CDR3 reads CASSQDGGTRGEAFF. The CDR3 bases are TGTGCCAGCAGCCAAGACGGCGGAACCCGAGGTGAAGCTTTCTTT.

The gene calls are TRBV7-2 and TRBJ1-2; tentatively, D is TRBD1 (6 bases). Germline loops: CDR1 SGHTA, CDR2 FQGNSA. The germline V and J ends were trimmed by 1 base and 6 bases, with 12 bases remaining between them. There are 14 residues in the CDR3. Here the CDR3 reads CASSLETGDNGYTF. DNA for the CDR3: TGTGCCAGCAGCTTAGAGACAGGTGATAATGGCTACACCTTC.